This section outlines one TCR beta chain sequence together with its context. What it recognizes is unknown. From germline, CDR1 is SGHTA and CDR2 FQGNSA. The CDR3 sequence is 12 residues long. V lost 3 bases and J lost 6, with 9 bases in between. The data originate from a study of cytomegalovirus exposure and HLA in healthy donors. Study context: The same platform was used for the 110 or so validation repertoires as for the roughly 700 first-cohort repertoires, as reported in a later analysis. Findings of the study overall: Both high specificity and high sensitivity reportedly marked the classifier's diagnosis of cytomegalovirus status. Associated with cytomegalovirus, according to the listing, were about 160 TCR beta chains. Most TCR sequences were seen very rarely across donors, but some public TCRs occurred in many.

Libraries were prepared by immunoSEQ multiplex PCR; TCRdb keeps only in-frame clonotypes and omits some of them. Altogether more than 60,000 clones are present, approximately 97% being singletons, with the ten largest covering 1.5% to 2%. This sequence joins TRBV7-2 and TRBJ2-7; D perhaps matches TRBD2 (5 bases). The source material was PBMCs. The sequence was collected from a woman younger than 35 in good health and CMV-seropositive. The CDR3 here is CASSLDFREQYF. The CDR3 DNA is TGTGCCAGCAGCTTGGACTTTCGCGAGCAGTACTTC.